One and the same sample provided the 19 T cell receptor beta chains below, sequenced in a study of cytomegalovirus exposure and HLA in healthy donors. PCR involved 60 Vbeta and 13 Jbeta primers. TCRdb keeps only in-frame clones here, not all; method: immunoSEQ multiplex PCR. This table has about 130,000 clones, roughly 80% appearing once. Sequenced sample: PBMCs. These receptors all stem from a man aged 25 to 40 in good health and CMV-seronegative.

The rearrangement uses TRBV7-9 and TRBJ1-4, with a tentative D call TRBD1 (6 bases). The length of the CDR3 is 15 residues. Trimming removed 4 bases from V and 4 bases from J, with 13 bases in between. The germline CDR1 and CDR2 sequences are SEHNR and FQNEAQ (reference sequence). CDR3 DNA: TGTGCCAGCAGCTCGCAAGGACAGAATAATGAAAAACTGTTTTTT. This translates into CASSSQGQNNEKLFF.

This clone was observed a single time. The chain links TRBV7-2 to TRBJ1-3, with a tentative D call TRBD1 (6 bases). Trimming removed 0 bases from V and 8 bases from J, with 8 bases in between. The CDR3 is 13 residues long. Germline loops: CDR1 SGHTA, CDR2 FQGNSA. The CDR3 is CASSLAAGDTIYF. The DNA for the CDR3 is TGTGCCAGCAGCTTAGCCGCAGGGGACACCATATATTTT.

The chain carries TRBV6-6 and TRBJ2-7, with a weak D call TRBD1 (5 bases). Germline V lookup: CDR1 MNHNY, CDR2 SVGAGI (reference sequence). Trimming removed 4 bases at V and 3 bases at J, with 10 bases between. The CDR3 contains 13 residues. The CDR3 protein is CASSSTDSYEQYF. CDR3 nucleotides: TGTGCCAGCAGTTCGACAGACAGCTACGAGCAGTACTTC.

J is TRBJ2-1 and V is TRBV30; 10 bases match TRBD2. This CDR3 is built from 14 residues. Germline lookup yields CDR1 GTSNPN and CDR2 SVGIG (reference sequence). J was trimmed by 6 bases and V by 5 bases; bases with no gene match: 7. This CDR3 reads CAWDLAGVSNEQFF. The CDR3 coding sequence is TGTGCCTGGGACCTAGCGGGAGTGTCCAATGAGCAGTTCTTC.

The gene calls are TRBV13 and TRBJ2-7; 8 bases map to TRBD2. Trimming removed 5 bases from V and 0 bases from J; junction bases left unmatched: 6. The CDR3 sequence is 15 residues long. CDR1 is PRHDT, CDR2 FYEKMQ, per germline (reference sequence). As DNA, the CDR3 is TGTGCCAGCAGCATCGGGGGGGGTCCCTCCTACGAGCAGTACTTC. Its protein is CASSIGGGPSYEQYF.

The J gene is TRBJ1-5, the V gene TRBV6-5; 7 nucleotides line up with TRBD1. In germline, CDR1 is MNHEY, CDR2 SVGAGI. The V and J ends lost 7 bases and 1 base, in that order; junction bases with no gene match: 4. CDR3 length: 14 amino acids. CDR3 protein: CASKLTGSNQPQHF. The CDR3 bases are TGTGCCAGCAAATTGACAGGGAGCAATCAGCCCCAGCATTTT.

This clone was picked up one time. The chain couples TRBV25-1 to TRBJ1-5; 7 nucleotides match TRBD1. CDR3 length: 13 amino acids. V shed 8 bases and J 11 bases; nucleotides not matched to a gene: 12. CDR1 and CDR2 from the germline V gene are MGHDK and SYGVNS. The CDR3: CASEGQALGTQHF. As DNA, the CDR3 is TGTGCCAGCGAAGGACAGGCGTTGGGGACCCAGCATTTT.

A note on this clone: One end of the junction varies from germline; a read error may be responsible. This chain connects TRBV30 to TRBJ2-1; no definite D call. The germline CDR1 and CDR2 sequences are GTSNPN and SVGIG (reference sequence). The length of the CDR3 is 15 residues. CDR3 DNA: TGTGCCTGGAGTGTACGGCTAGAGGCCACGAATGAGCAGCTCTTC. Protein: CAWSVRLEATNEQLF.

This clone was counted a few times. The chain uses TRBV11-3 and TRBJ2-1; 11 positions match TRBD2. V was clipped by 1 base and J by 6 bases; unmatched bases: 5. The CDR3 sequence is 16 residues long. The germline V gene encodes CDR1 SGHNT and CDR2 YENEEA. The CDR3 bases are TGTGCCAGCAGCTTAGGTGATACTAGCGGGAGCAATGAGCAGTTCTTC. It codes for CASSLGDTSGSNEQFF.

CDR3 sequence: CSVRQGQLMGETQYF. The DNA for the CDR3 is TGCAGCGTCCGCCAGGGACAGTTGATGGGGGAGACCCAGTACTTC. This chain connects TRBV29-1 to TRBJ2-5, with 7 bases aligning to TRBD1. The V gene end was trimmed by 6 bases and the J gene end by 5 bases; junction bases not matched to a gene: 15. Germline values: CDR1 SQVTM, CDR2 ANQGSEA. CDR3 length: 15 residues.

The chain has TRBV5-1 and TRBJ1-2; D possibly corresponds to TRBD1 (6 bases). The V end lost 0 bases, the J end lost 8 bases, and 8 bases lay between the germline ends. This CDR3 region has 12 residues. Looked up from germline, CDR1 is SGHRS and CDR2 is YFSETQ. CDR3 loop: CASSLGQEGYTF. CDR3 DNA sequence: TGCGCCAGCAGCTTGGGACAGGAGGGCTACACCTTC.

This clone came up a few times. V gene TRBV11-2 combines with J gene TRBJ2-7; TRBD1 might be the D (5 bases). The CDR3 runs 12 residues. Germline CDR1 SGHAT, CDR2 FQNNGV. Trimming stripped 3 bases from V and 3 bases from J, with 6 bases between. Here the CDR3 reads CASSFQGYEQYF. CDR3 in DNA: TGTGCCAGCAGCTTCCAGGGCTACGAGCAGTACTTC.

The chain links TRBV29-1 to TRBJ1-4; D unresolved. V was clipped by 0 bases and J by 0 bases, with 8 bases between them. The CDR3 contains 15 residues. Germline values: CDR1 SQVTM, CDR2 ANQGSEA. CDR3 sequence: CSVEDNGSTNEKLFF. CDR3 in DNA: TGCAGCGTTGAAGATAACGGTTCAACTAATGAAAAACTGTTTTTT.

J is TRBJ2-7 and V is TRBV11-2, with a weak D call TRBD2 (6 bases). From germline, CDR1 is SGHAT and CDR2 FQNNGV. There are 17 residues in the CDR3. Deletions cut 2 bases from V and 6 bases from J, with 23 bases between. CDR3 in amino acids: CASSLNYRDLLYVEQYF. The CDR3 DNA sequence: TGTGCCAGCAGCTTAAATTACCGGGACTTACTCTACGTCGAGCAGTACTTC.

The CDR3 coding sequence is TGTGCCAGCAGCCACGGGCTAGCGGAAGACAATGAGCAGTTCTTC. Encoded protein: CASSHGLAEDNEQFF. V gene TRBV6-5 combines with J gene TRBJ2-1; 7 bases align to TRBD2. The CDR3 runs 15 residues. The trim removed 6 bases at V and 5 bases at J, leaving 10 bases unmatched. Germline CDR1 and CDR2: MNHEY and SVGAGI.

The chain couples TRBV6-5 to TRBJ2-1; 9 positions match TRBD1. The junction had 7 bases not matched to a gene; V was cut back by 5 bases and J by 5 bases. Looked up from germline, CDR1 is MNHEY and CDR2 is SVGAGI. The CDR3 is 15 amino acids. CDR3 loop: CASSRGQGWDNEQFF. The CDR3 DNA follows: TGTGCCAGCAGTAGGGGACAGGGCTGGGACAATGAGCAGTTCTTC.

The chain uses TRBV27 and TRBJ2-7, with 13 bases identical to TRBD2. Trimming at V came to 7 bases and at J to 4 bases, leaving 13 bases not matched to a gene. Per the germline V gene, CDR1 is MNHEY and CDR2 is SMNVEV (reference sequence). The CDR3 contains 17 residues. CDR3 nucleotides: TGTGCCAGCACCTTTGGGACTAGCGGGACGGGTGGGTACGAGCAGTACTTC. This encodes CASTFGTSGTGGYEQYF.

V is TRBV29-1 and J is TRBJ1-4; tentative D call: TRBD1 (6 bases). Germline CDR1 reads SQVTM; CDR2 reads ANQGSEA. The V end lost 7 bases, the J end lost 8 bases, and 17 bases lay between the germline ends. The CDR3 runs to 13 residues. The CDR3 DNA follows: TGCAGCGCGGAAGGGGGTCTTGGCGAAAAACTGTTTTTT. The encoded protein is CSAEGGLGEKLFF.

This clone has only a few counts. The chain has TRBV12-5 and TRBJ2-5; D is unresolved. The CDR3 loop spans 14 amino acids. Trimming left V 5 bases short and J 5 bases short, with 15 bases between. Germline assignment: CDR1 LGHNT and CDR2 FRNRAP. CDR3 region: CASGPSGGEETQYF. The DNA for the CDR3 is TGTGCTAGTGGTCCCAGTGGCGGTGAGGAGACCCAGTACTTC.